This T cell receptor beta chain derives from a study of cytomegalovirus exposure and HLA in healthy donors. These donors counted as nominally healthy when sampled, but unrecorded immune exposures were likely. Primers for the PCR totalled 60 Vbeta and 13 Jbeta. TCRdb keeps only in-frame clones here, not all; method: immunoSEQ multiplex PCR. The sample consists of 100,000 or so clones, around 80% of them appearing once. The CDR3 spans 12 residues. The V and J ends lost 3 bases and 7 bases, in that order; junction bases with no gene match: 1. Germline V lookup: CDR1 LGHNA, CDR2 YSLEER. Sequenced sample: PBMCs. The sequence was obtained from a man aged 25-40 years in good health and CMV-seropositive. The chain joins TRBV4-3 to TRBJ1-1; 8 nucleotides line up with TRBD1. The CDR3 spells CASSHGQGEAFF. The CDR3 DNA sequence: TGCGCCAGCAGCCACGGACAGGGTGAAGCTTTCTTT.